This T cell receptor (beta chain) is from a study of ipilimumab plus nivolumab after autologous stem cell transplantation (dated by TCRdb to the early 2020s). Turning to the overall study: The median number of doses that trial patients received was a few for ipilimumab and about 8 for nivolumab. Both primary refractory and relapsed disease were represented in the DLBCL cohort, where 18-month progression-free survival was roughly 89% and 26%, respectively. The trial enrolled patients with high-risk diffuse large B cell lymphoma, mature T cell lymphoma, or multiple myeloma undergoing autologous transplant. The intent-to-treat population of the trial consisted of some 40 patients.

Receptor amplification or capture employed the immunoSEQ multiplex PCR assay. The table comes from immuneACCESS by way of TCRdb, which keeps in-frame sequences with V and J called. Part of the clones is missing from these tables; in studies checked, under half for an unresolved V gene and the rest for unknown reasons. Within this sample are about 22,000 clones, with 77% of them counted one time only. The ten largest make up 15% to 25% of the sample. Checkpoint therapy was initiated 14 to 28 days after autologous transplant, and ipilimumab was administered at 1 mg/kg intravenously on day 1 of selected weeks. The nivolumab dose was 3 mg/kg intravenously, delivered on day 1 of weeks 1, 4, 7, 10, and every two weeks through week 26. This was a Phase Ib clinical trial that tested ipilimumab plus nivolumab, given as combined checkpoint inhibition, for consolidation following autologous stem cell transplantation.

V was cut back by 1 base and J by 0 bases, leaving a gap of 7 bases between them. The CDR3 contains 15 residues, cysteine and phenylalanine counted. Here the CDR3 DNA is all that survives: 45 bases in frame from base 1. The germline V gene encodes CDR1 MNHNS and CDR2 SASEGT. General findings and caveats noted by the study authors: The authors stated that profiles of the T cell receptor repertoire, regulatory T cell phenotype and gut microbiota provided a biologic rationale for studying this approach further. Combined checkpoint inhibition as post-transplant consolidation was concluded by the authors to appear tolerable.

On this clone: Its cognate antigen has yet to be identified. No much larger clone exists at a distance of one base, and base qualities are not known.

Here the chain combines TRBV6-1 and TRBJ1-5, with the D gene too uncertain to name. The TCR sequence derives from a male donor with diffuse large B-cell lymphoma. Sample: PBMCs, taken in a trial of ipilimumab plus nivolumab as post-transplant consolidation. The bases read TGTGCCAGCAGTGAAGAACCCCATAGCAATCAGCCCCAGCATTTT. Translated, this is CASSEEPHSNQPQHF.